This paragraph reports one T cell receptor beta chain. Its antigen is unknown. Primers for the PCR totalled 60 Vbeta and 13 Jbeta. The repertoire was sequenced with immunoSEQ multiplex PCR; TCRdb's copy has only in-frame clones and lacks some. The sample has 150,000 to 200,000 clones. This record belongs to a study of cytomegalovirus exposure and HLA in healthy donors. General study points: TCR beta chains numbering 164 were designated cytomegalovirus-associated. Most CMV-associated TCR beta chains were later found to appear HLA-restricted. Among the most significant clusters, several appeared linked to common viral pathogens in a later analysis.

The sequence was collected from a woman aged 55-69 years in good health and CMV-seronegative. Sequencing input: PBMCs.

CDR3 nucleotide sequence: TGCGCCAGCAGCCTGGAAGGGACTAGCGGGAACAATGAGCAGTTCTTC. Translating gives CASSLEGTSGNNEQFF. The chain uses TRBV5-1 and TRBJ2-1; the match to TRBD2 covers 13 bases. The ends lost 4 bases at V and 5 bases at J; junction bases unmatched: 6. This CDR3 is 16 amino acids long. Germline-derived CDR1 and CDR2 are SGHRS and YFSETQ. The entire variable domain, with the rest obtained from reference TRBV5-1 and TRBJ2-1, is as follows: KAGVTQTPRYLIKTRGQQVTLSCSPISGHRSVSWYQQTPGQGLQFLFEYFSETQRNKGNFPGRFSGRQFSNSRSEMNVSTLELGDSALYLCASSLEGTSGNNEQFFGPGTRLTVL.